This T cell receptor (beta chain) originates from a study of blood T cell repertoires in COVID-19. Only in-frame clones appear in the TCRdb table, and some are missing; sequencing was by immunoSEQ multiplex PCR. The sample lists about 210,000 clones; approximately 80% were seen once. The V gene's germline CDR1 is MNHEY and CDR2 SVGAGI. Trimming took 3 bases from V and 6 from J, leaving 18 bases between them. The CDR3 sequence is 15 residues long. The TCR originated in a man between 35 and 55 years old who had recovered from COVID-19. What was sequenced was peripheral blood. The chain uses TRBV6-5 and TRBJ2-7; TRBD2 is a possible D gene (6 bases). The CDR3 here is CASSYDVAGRGEQYF. The DNA for the CDR3 is TGTGCCAGCAGTTATGATGTCGCCGGGAGAGGCGAGCAGTACTTC.